Each of the 24 T cell receptor beta chains below was sequenced from the same sample in a study of blood T cell repertoires in COVID-19. Generated by immunoSEQ multiplex PCR, the TCRdb table keeps only in-frame clones and is missing some. The table lists around 310,000 clones, around 91% of them singletons. The sequenced sample consisted of peripheral blood. All receptors derive from a woman between 40 and 50 years old with COVID-19, enrolled during active disease.

The sample holds a few counts of this clone. The CDR3 region has the DNA TGTGCCAGCAGCTCCCGGGACTCATTTAATGAAAAACTGTTTTTT. Its protein is CASSSRDSFNEKLFF. V usage is TRBV5-4 and J usage is TRBJ1-4; TRBD1 is a possible D gene (5 bases). Trimming left V 3 bases short and J 4 bases short, with 13 bases between. This CDR3 has 15 residues. Germline V CDR1 and CDR2: SGHNT, YYREEE (reference sequence).

The sample holds one count of this clone. This sequence joins TRBV6-4 and TRBJ2-1; TRBD2 matches at 8 bases. Germline V gene lookup returns CDR1 MRHNA and CDR2 SNTAGT. Trimming at V came to 3 bases and at J to 5 bases, leaving 3 bases not matched to a gene. The CDR3 covers 14 residues. The CDR3 DNA sequence: TGTGCCAGCAGTGAACAACTAGCGGACAATGAGCAGTTCTTC. Its protein is CASSEQLADNEQFF.

The V and J genes are TRBV9 and TRBJ2-7; D is possibly TRBD1 (6 bases). V shed 2 bases and J shed 1 base, with 10 bases lying between them. The CDR3 runs to 14 residues. CDR1 SGDLS and CDR2 YYNGEE come from the germline V gene. CDR3 DNA sequence: TGTGCCAGCAGCGTCGGGACATATTCCTACGAGCAGTACTTC. Translated: CASSVGTYSYEQYF.

V is TRBV27 and J is TRBJ1-2; the D gene is possibly TRBD1 (6 bases). Trimming left V 8 bases short and J 0 bases short, with 16 bases between. Looked up from germline, CDR1 is MNHEY and CDR2 is SMNVEV (reference sequence). The CDR3 sequence is 15 residues long. DNA for the CDR3: TGTGCCAGCTCCTACACAGGGCGGGCTAACTATGGCTACACCTTC. As protein: CASSYTGRANYGYTF.

Remarks on this clone: Other DNA sequences in this specimen translate into the identical CDR3. The chain links TRBV5-1 to TRBJ2-1, with TRBD1 identical over 7 bases. This CDR3 contains 15 residues. V shed 0 bases and J 1 base; nucleotides not matched to a gene: 1. Germline values: CDR1 SGHRS, CDR2 YFSETQ. CDR3 protein: CASSLEGQSYNEQFF. In nucleotides, the CDR3 is TGCGCCAGCAGCTTGGAGGGACAGTCCTACAATGAGCAGTTCTTC.

In its sample, this clone was seen a few times. The gene calls are TRBV7-9 and TRBJ2-7; D perhaps matches TRBD1 (6 bases). V shed 3 bases and J shed 8 bases, with 17 bases lying between them. Germline CDR1 reads SEHNR; CDR2 reads FQNEAQ (reference sequence). The CDR3 covers 14 residues. Written as DNA, the CDR3 is TGTGCCAGCAGCTTCCCCCCAGGGGTCATGCAGCAGTACTTC. Its translation is CASSFPPGVMQQYF.

The V gene is TRBV5-6, the J gene TRBJ1-1, with TRBD1 identical over 9 bases. The CDR3 loop spans 14 amino acids. V lost 4 bases and J lost 4; bases outside the gene matches: 5. Looked up from germline, CDR1 is SGHDT and CDR2 is YYEEEE. CDR3 residues: CASSGNRGLTEAFF. CDR3 coding DNA: TGTGCCAGCAGCGGAAACAGGGGGCTCACTGAAGCTTTCTTT.

The V call is TRBV9, the J call TRBJ1-2; the D gene is possibly TRBD1 (5 bases). Trimming cost V 3 bases and J 2 bases, with 17 bases left between them. Germline assignment: CDR1 SGDLS and CDR2 YYNGEE. The CDR3 length is 16 residues. The CDR3 DNA sequence: TGTGCCAGCAGCGAGAGTGGCGGGGCTGCAAACTATGGCTACACCTTC. Protein sequence: CASSESGGAANYGYTF.

The chain carries TRBV9 and TRBJ1-1; TRBD1 aligns across 8 bases. CDR1 is SGDLS and CDR2 is YYNGEE in the germline V gene. This CDR3 comprises 15 residues. V gave up 3 bases and J gave up 3 bases; unmatched junction bases: 7. Here the CDR3 DNA reads TGTGCCAGCAGCGGAGGGACAGGCAAGGACACTGAAGCTTTCTTT. This codes for CASSGGTGKDTEAFF. Complete variable domain (other parts from reference TRBV9 and TRBJ1-1): DSGVTQTPKHLITATGQRVTLRCSPRSGDLSVYWYQQSLDQGLQFLIQYYNGEERAKGNILERFSAQQFPDLHSELNLSSLELGDSALYFCASSGGTGKDTEAFFGQGTRLTVV.

This clone was counted a few times. This chain uses TRBV4-3 with TRBJ1-2; 7 bases are a match to TRBD1. Trimming cost V 3 bases and J 2 bases; bases outside gene matches: 6. CDR1 LGHNA and CDR2 YSLEER come from the germline V gene. CDR3 length: 15 amino acids. CDR3 protein: CASSHIGTANYGYTF. In DNA form, the CDR3 reads TGCGCCAGCAGCCATATCGGGACAGCCAACTATGGCTACACCTTC.

The rearrangement uses TRBV28 and TRBJ2-1; D call uncertain. The CDR3 is 11 amino acids. CDR1 is MDHEN and CDR2 is SYDVKM in the germline V gene. The V end was cut by 5 bases, the J end by 4 bases, with 3 bases between. CDR3 sequence (DNA): TGTGCCAGCAGTCTATACAATGAGCAGTTCTTC. Its translation is CASSLYNEQFF.

J is TRBJ1-3 and V is TRBV28; D might be TRBD1 (6 bases). Germline V gives CDR1 MDHEN, CDR2 SYDVKM. The V gene lost 3 bases and the J gene lost 4 bases, with 13 bases spanning the gap. CDR3 size: 15 residues. The CDR3 DNA reads as TGTGCCAGCAGTTTGCAGGGGATAGGGGGAAACACCATATATTTT. It is translated as CASSLQGIGGNTIYF.

The chain's CDR3 is CASSYPPGRRNEQYF. Written as DNA, the CDR3 is TGTGCCAGCAGCTATCCCCCCGGGAGGAGGAACGAGCAGTACTTC. This chain links TRBV28 with TRBJ2-7, with 7 bases lining up with TRBD2. Germline V CDR1 and CDR2: MDHEN, SYDVKM. This CDR3 spans 15 amino acids. V lost 6 bases, J lost 5 bases, and 13 bases stayed unmatched.

This clone was seen only once. The chain is built from TRBV2 and TRBJ1-6; D not certain. V was clipped by 7 bases and J by 0 bases, with 13 bases between them. Germline CDR1 is SNHLY and CDR2 is FYNNEI. The CDR3 extends over 16 amino acids. Written as DNA, the CDR3 is TGTGCCAGCATCCGGAGAGGGAGCTCCTATAATTCACCCCTCCACTTT. Amino acid sequence: CASIRRGSSYNSPLHF.

This clone was detected only a few times. This rearrangement joins TRBV19 to TRBJ1-5; tentative D call: TRBD1 (5 bases). This CDR3 is built from 16 residues. Germline loops: CDR1 LNHDA, CDR2 SQIVND (reference sequence). V was pared by 0 bases and J by 2 bases, with 11 bases between. The CDR3 region has the DNA TGTGCCAGTAGTATAGAAGGAGGAGGGGGCAATCAGCCCCAGCATTTT. It is translated as CASSIEGGGGNQPQHF. The full variable domain, completed using reference TRBV19 and TRBJ1-5, is DGGITQSPKYLFRKEGQNVTLSCEQNLNHDAMYWYRQDPGQGLRLIYYSQIVNDFQKGDIAEGYSVSREKKESFPLTVTSAQKNPTAFYLCASSIEGGGGNQPQHFGDGTRLSIL.

This clone was seen just once. J is TRBJ2-5 and V is TRBV5-8, with D possibly TRBD1 on 6 matching bases. The V and J ends lost 4 bases and 2 bases respectively, with 9 bases between them. The CDR3 totals 13 residues. From germline, CDR1 is SGHTS and CDR2 YDEGEE. CDR3 coding DNA: TGTGCCAGCAGCGCAACAGGGCAAGAGACCCAGTACTTC. It specifies CASSATGQETQYF. Combining the CDR3 with reference TRBV5-8 and TRBJ2-5 gives the whole variable domain EAGVTQSPTHLIKTRGQQATLRCSPISGHTSVYWYQQALGLGLQFLLWYDEGEERNRGNFPPRFSGRQFPNYSSELNVNALELEDSALYLCASSATGQETQYFGPGTRLLVL.

This sequence joins TRBV7-8 and TRBJ2-7; D perhaps matches TRBD2 (5 bases). V gave up 6 bases and J gave up 10 bases, with 25 bases separating them. The CDR3 is made up of 15 amino acids. Germline V gives CDR1 SGHVS, CDR2 FQNEAQ. In nucleotides, the CDR3 is TGTGCCAGCAGTCGAAAGTCGAGCAGCGGTACGATCCAGTACTTC. Its protein product is CASSRKSSSGTIQYF.

This clone was recorded only once. The chain couples TRBV9 to TRBJ2-1, with 11 positions matching TRBD2. This CDR3 spans 18 amino acids. CDR1 is SGDLS, CDR2 YYNGEE, per germline. Trimming at V came to 4 bases and at J to 0 bases, leaving 9 bases not matched to a gene. The CDR3 region has the DNA TGTGCCAGCAGCCCCCGACTAGCGGGGTATAGCTCCTACAATGAGCAGTTCTTC. This sequence encodes CASSPRLAGYSSYNEQFF. The full variable domain, in which reference TRBV9 and TRBJ2-1 provide the parts outside the CDR3, is DSGVTQTPKHLITATGQRVTLRCSPRSGDLSVYWYQQSLDQGLQFLIQYYNGEERAKGNILERFSAQQFPDLHSELNLSSLELGDSALYFCASSPRLAGYSSYNEQFFGPGTRLTVL.

This clone was observed once. The gene calls are TRBV28 and TRBJ2-1, with D hard to call. In germline, CDR1 is MDHEN, CDR2 SYDVKM. CDR3 size: 11 residues. Trimming took off 3 bases at V and 12 bases at J, with 9 bases between the two ends. The DNA for the CDR3 is TGTGCCAGCAGTTTTGAGCTCCTGCAGTTCTTC. This codes for CASSFELLQFF.

This clone was picked up one time. The chain uses TRBV9 and TRBJ1-2; D perhaps matches TRBD1 (6 bases). The CDR3 totals 14 residues. The V end lost 6 bases, the J end lost 5 bases, and 17 bases lay between the germline ends. CDR1 and CDR2 from the germline V gene are SGDLS and YYNGEE. The CDR3 region is CASNRDIQGYGYTF. Here the CDR3 DNA reads TGTGCCAGCAATCGGGACATTCAAGGATATGGCTACACCTTC.

The V and J genes are TRBV30 and TRBJ1-5, with 7 bases matching TRBD1. The V segment lost 2 bases and the J segment 0 bases; nucleotides outside the gene matches: 16. Germline values: CDR1 GTSNPN, CDR2 SVGIG (reference sequence). CDR3 length equals 19 residues. The DNA of the CDR3 is TGTGCCTGGAGTATAGGGGTGTCAGGGACAGTCTATAGCAATCAGCCCCAGCATTTT. It is translated as CAWSIGVSGTVYSNQPQHF.

This clone is a singleton in its sample. This chain connects TRBV19 to TRBJ2-5; the D is unclear. Germline loops: CDR1 LNHDA, CDR2 SQIVND (reference sequence). This CDR3 comprises 14 residues. V was clipped by 4 bases and J by 5 bases, with 14 bases between them. CDR3 bases: TGTGCCAGTAGTACCGTTCTTCTCGCGGAGACCCAGTACTTC. Residues: CASSTVLLAETQYF.

This chain connects TRBV7-2 to TRBJ1-3, with unresolved D. Deletions cut 5 bases from V and 0 bases from J, with 17 bases between. The CDR3 is 17 amino acids. CDR1 and CDR2 (germline): SGHTA, FQGNSA. The CDR3 is CASSQIGSGVSGNTIYF. CDR3 nucleotides: TGTGCCAGCAGCCAAATAGGTTCGGGAGTCTCTGGAAACACCATATATTTT. The whole variable domain, remainder taken from reference TRBV7-2 and TRBJ1-3, is GAGVSQSPSNKVTEKGKDVELRCDPISGHTALYWYRQSLGQGLEFLIYFQGNSAPDKSGLPSDRFSAERTGGSVSTLTIQRTQQEDSAVYLCASSQIGSGVSGNTIYFGEGSWLTVV.

This clone has only a few counts. The rearrangement links TRBV7-9 to TRBJ1-2; D is unresolved. The CDR3 sequence is 14 residues long. Trimming took 7 bases from V and 4 from J, leaving 16 bases between them. Germline V gene sequence: CDR1 SEHNR, CDR2 FQNEAQ (reference sequence). The CDR3 sequence is CASTPKPPTYGYTF. The CDR3, as DNA: TGTGCCAGCACCCCGAAGCCTCCCACCTATGGCTACACCTTC.